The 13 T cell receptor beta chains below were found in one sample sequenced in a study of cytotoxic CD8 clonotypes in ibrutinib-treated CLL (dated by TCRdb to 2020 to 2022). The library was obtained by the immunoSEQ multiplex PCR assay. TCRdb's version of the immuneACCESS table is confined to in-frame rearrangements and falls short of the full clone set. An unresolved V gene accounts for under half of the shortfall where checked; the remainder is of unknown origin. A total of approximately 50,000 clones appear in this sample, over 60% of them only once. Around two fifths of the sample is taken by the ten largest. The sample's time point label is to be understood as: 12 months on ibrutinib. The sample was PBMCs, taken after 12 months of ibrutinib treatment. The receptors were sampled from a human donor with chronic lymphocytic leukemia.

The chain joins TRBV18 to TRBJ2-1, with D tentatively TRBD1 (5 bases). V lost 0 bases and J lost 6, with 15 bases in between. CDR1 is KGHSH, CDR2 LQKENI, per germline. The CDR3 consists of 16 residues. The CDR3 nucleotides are TGTGCCAGCTCACCACCGGCAAAGCAGGGATTCAATGAGCAGTTCTTC. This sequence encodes CASSPPAKQGFNEQFF.

Here the CDR3 reads CASSQEGTMLGEQFF. CDR3 sequence (DNA): TGTGCCAGCAGCCAAGAAGGGACTATGTTAGGTGAGCAGTTCTTC. This chain joins TRBV4-2 and TRBJ2-1, with 7 bases fitting TRBD2. This CDR3 region has 15 residues. Trimming took 0 bases from V and 9 from J; bases not matched to a gene: 8. Germline loops: CDR1 LGHNA, CDR2 YNFKEQ.

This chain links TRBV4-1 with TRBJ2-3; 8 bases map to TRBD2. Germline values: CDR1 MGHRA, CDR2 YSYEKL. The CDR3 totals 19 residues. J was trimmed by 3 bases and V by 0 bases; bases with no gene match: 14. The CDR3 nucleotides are TGCGCCAGCAGCCAAGATCATACGGGAGCGGGAGCTCATACAGATACGCAGTATTTT. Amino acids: CASSQDHTGAGAHTDTQYF.

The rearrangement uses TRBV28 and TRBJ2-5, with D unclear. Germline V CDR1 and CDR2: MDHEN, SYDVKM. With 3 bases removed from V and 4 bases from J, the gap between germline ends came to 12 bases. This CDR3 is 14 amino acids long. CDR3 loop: CASSFPRHGETQYF. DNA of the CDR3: TGTGCCAGCAGTTTTCCTCGGCATGGAGAGACCCAGTACTTC. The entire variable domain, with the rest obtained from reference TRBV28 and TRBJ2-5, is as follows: DVKVTQSSRYLVKRTGEKVFLECVQDMDHENMFWYRQDPGLGLRLIYFSYDVKMKEKGDIPEGYSVSREKKERFSLILESASTNQTSMYLCASSFPRHGETQYFGPGTRLLVL.

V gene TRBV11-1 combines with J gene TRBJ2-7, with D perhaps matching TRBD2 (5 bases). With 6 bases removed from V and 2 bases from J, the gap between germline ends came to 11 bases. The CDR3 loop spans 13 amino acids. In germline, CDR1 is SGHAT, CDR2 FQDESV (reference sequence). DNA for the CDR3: TGTGCCAGCAGGACCACGGGGACCTACGAGCAGTACTTC. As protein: CASRTTGTYEQYF.

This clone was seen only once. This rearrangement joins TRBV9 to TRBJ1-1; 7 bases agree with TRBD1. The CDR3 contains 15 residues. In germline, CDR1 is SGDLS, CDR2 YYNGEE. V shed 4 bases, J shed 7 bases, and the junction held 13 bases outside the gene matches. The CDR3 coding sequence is TGTGCCAGCAGCCCAAACTCACAGGGGATGAGTGAAGCTTTCTTT. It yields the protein CASSPNSQGMSEAFF.

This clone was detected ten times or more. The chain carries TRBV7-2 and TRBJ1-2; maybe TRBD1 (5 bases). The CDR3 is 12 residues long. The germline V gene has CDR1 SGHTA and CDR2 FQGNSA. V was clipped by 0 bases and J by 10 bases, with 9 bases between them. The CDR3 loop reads CASSLAAGHYTF. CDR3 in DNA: TGTGCCAGCAGCTTAGCGGCCGGACACTACACCTTC.

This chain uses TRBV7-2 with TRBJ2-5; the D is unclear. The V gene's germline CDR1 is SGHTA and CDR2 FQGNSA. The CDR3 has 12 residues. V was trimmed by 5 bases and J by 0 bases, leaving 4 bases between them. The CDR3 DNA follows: TGTGCCAGCAGCCCCTACCAAGAGACCCAGTACTTC. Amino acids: CASSPYQETQYF.

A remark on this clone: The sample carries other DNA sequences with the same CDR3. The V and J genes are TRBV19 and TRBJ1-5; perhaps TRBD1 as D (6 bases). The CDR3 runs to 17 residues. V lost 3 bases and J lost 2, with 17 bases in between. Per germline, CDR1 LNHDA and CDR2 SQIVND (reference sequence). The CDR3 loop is CASSMGRGAGGNQPQHF. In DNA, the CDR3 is TGTGCCAGTAGTATGGGGCGGGGGGCGGGCGGCAATCAGCCCCAGCATTTT.

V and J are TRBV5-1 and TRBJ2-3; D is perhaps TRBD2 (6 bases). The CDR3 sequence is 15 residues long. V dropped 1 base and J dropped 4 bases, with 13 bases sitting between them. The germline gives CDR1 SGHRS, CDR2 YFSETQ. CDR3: CASSLRLDIPDTQYF. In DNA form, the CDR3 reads TGCGCCAGCAGCTTGAGACTAGATATCCCAGATACGCAGTATTTT.

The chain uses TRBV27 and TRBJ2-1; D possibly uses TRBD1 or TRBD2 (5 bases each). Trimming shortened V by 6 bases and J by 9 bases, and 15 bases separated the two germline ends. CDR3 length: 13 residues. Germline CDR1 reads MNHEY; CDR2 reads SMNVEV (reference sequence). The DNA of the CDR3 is TGTGCCAGCAGCCGGGGCCGGGAAGTTGAGCAGTTCTTC. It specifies CASSRGREVEQFF.

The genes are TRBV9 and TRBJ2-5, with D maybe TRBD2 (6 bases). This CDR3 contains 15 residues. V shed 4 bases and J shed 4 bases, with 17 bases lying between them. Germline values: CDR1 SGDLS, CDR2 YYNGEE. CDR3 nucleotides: TGTGCCAGCAGCAGAGCGGGTCCTGGGGGAGAGACCCAGTACTTC. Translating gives CASSRAGPGGETQYF.

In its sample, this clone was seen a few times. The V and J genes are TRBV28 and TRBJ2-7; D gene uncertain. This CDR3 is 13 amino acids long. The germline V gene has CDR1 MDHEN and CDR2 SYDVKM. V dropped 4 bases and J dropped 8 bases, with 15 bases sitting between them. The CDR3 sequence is CASSWGPETQQYF. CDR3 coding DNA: TGTGCCAGCAGTTGGGGTCCTGAAACCCAGCAGTACTTC.